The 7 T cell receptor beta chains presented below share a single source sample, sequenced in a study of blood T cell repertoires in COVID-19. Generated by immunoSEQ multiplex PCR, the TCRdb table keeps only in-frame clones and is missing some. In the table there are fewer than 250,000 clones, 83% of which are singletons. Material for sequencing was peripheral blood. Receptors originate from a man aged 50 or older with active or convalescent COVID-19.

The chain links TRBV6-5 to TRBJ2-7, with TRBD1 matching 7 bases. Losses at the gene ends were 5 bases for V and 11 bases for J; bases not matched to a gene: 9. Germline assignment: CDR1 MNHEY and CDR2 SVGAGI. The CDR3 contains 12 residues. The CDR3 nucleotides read TGTGCCAGCAGTCCTTACAACGACAGGGAGTACTTC. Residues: CASSPYNDREYF.

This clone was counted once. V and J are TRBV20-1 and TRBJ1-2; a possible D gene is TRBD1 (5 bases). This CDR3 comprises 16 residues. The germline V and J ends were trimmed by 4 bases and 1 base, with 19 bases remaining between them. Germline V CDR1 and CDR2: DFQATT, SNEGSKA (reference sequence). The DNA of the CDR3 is TGCAGTGCTATTGAGACGGGCCTCGGGGGTAACTATGGCTACACCTTC. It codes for CSAIETGLGGNYGYTF.

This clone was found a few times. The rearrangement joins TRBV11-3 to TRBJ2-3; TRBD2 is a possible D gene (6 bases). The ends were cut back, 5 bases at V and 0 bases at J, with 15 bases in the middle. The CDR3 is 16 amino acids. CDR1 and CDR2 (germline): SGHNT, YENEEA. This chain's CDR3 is CASSPRAGPSTDTQYF. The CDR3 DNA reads TGTGCCAGCAGCCCCAGGGCGGGGCCTAGCACAGATACGCAGTATTTT.

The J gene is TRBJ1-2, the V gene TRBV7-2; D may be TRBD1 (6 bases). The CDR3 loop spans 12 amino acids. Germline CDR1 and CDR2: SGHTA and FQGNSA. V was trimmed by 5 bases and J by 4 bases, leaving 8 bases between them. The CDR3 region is CASSQDSYGYTF. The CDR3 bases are TGTGCCAGCAGCCAGGACAGCTATGGCTACACCTTC.

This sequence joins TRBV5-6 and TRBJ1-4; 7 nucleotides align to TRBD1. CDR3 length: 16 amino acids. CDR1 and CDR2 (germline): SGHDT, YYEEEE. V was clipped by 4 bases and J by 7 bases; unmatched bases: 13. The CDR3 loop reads CASSPQTGFPSEKLFF. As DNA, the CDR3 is TGTGCCAGCAGCCCTCAGACAGGGTTTCCGAGTGAAAAACTGTTTTTT.

The CDR3 loop reads CASSPTAHSNQPQHF. The CDR3, as DNA: TGTGCCAGCAGTCCCACAGCCCATAGCAATCAGCCCCAGCATTTT. This chain links TRBV6-5 with TRBJ1-5, with D uncertain. This CDR3 is built from 15 residues. The germline V gene has CDR1 MNHEY and CDR2 SVGAGI. Trimming shortened V by 5 bases and J by 0 bases, and 11 bases separated the two germline ends.

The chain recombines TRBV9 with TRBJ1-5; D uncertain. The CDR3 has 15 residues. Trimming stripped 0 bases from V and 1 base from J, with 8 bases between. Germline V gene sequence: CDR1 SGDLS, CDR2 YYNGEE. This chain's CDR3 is CASSVDAGSNQPQHF. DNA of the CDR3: TGTGCCAGCAGCGTAGATGCGGGAAGCAATCAGCCCCAGCATTTT.